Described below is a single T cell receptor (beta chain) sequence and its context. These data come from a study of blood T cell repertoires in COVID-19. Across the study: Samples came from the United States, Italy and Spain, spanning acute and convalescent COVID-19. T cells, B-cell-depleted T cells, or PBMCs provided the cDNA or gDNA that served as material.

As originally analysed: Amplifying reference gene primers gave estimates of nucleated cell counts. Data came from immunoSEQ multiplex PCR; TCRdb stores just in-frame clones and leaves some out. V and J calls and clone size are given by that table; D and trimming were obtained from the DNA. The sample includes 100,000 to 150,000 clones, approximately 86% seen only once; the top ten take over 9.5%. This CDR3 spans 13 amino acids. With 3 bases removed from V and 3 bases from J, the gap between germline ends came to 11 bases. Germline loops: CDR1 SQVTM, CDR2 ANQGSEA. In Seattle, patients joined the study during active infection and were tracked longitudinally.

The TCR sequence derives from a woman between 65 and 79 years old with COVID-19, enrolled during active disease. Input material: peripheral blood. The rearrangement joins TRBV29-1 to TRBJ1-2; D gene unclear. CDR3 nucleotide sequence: TGCAGCGTTGAGGCAGGAATTGACTATGGCTACACCTTC. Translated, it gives CSVEAGIDYGYTF.